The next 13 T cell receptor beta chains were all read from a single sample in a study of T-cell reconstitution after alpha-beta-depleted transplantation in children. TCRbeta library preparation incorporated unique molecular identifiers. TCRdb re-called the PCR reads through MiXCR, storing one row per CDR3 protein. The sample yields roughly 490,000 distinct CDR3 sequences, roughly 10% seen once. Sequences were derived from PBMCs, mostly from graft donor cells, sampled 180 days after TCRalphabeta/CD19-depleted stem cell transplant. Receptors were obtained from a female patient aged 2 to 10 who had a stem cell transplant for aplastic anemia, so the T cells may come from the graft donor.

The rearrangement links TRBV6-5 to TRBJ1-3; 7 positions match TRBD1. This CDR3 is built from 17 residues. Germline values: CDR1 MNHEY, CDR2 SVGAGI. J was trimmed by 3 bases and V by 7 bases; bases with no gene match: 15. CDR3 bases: TGTGCCAGCAATCGACCGAGGACAGGCGGGTATGGAAACACCATATATTTT. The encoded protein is CASNRPRTGGYGNTIYF.

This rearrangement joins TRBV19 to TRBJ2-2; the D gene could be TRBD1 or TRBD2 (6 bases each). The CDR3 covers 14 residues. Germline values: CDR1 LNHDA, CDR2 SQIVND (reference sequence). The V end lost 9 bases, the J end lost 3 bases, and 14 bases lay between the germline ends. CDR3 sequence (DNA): TGTGCCAGGTCCAACAGGGAGGACACCGGGGAGCTGTTTTTT. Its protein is CARSNREDTGELFF.

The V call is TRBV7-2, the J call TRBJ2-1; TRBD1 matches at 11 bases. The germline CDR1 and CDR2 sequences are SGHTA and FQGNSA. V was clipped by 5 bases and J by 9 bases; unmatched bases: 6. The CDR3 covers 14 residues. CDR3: CASSPRTGGSEQFF. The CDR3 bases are TGTGCCAGCAGCCCTAGGACAGGGGGCAGTGAGCAGTTCTTC.

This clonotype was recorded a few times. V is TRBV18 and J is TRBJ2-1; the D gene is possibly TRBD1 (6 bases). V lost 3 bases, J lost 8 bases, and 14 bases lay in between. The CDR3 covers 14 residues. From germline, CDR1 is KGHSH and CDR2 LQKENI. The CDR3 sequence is CASSPDRHVHEQFF. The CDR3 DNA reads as TGTGCCAGCTCACCCGACAGGCACGTCCATGAGCAGTTCTTC. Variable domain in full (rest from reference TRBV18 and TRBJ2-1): NAGVMQNPRHLVRRRGQEARLRCSPMKGHSHVYWYRQLPEEGLKFMVYLQKENIIDESGMPKERFSAEFPKEGPSILRIQQVVRGDSAAYFCASSPDRHVHEQFFGPGTRLTVL.

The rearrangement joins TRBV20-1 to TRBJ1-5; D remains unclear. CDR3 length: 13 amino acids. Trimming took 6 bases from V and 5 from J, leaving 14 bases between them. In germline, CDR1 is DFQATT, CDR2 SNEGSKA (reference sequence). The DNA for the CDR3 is TGCAGTGCCCGTCGCCGGAGGGATCAGCCCCAGCATTTT. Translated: CSARRRRDQPQHF.

CDR3 sequence reads: CASSPSWGPGGYTF. The CDR3 DNA reads TGTGCCAGCAGCCCCAGCTGGGGACCGGGTGGCTACACCTTC. This chain joins TRBV7-2 and TRBJ1-2, with D possibly matching TRBD1 (5 bases). Looked up from germline, CDR1 is SGHTA and CDR2 is FQGNSA. Between the trimmed V and J ends, which lost 5 bases and 7 bases, there was a span of 17 bases. The CDR3 covers 14 residues.

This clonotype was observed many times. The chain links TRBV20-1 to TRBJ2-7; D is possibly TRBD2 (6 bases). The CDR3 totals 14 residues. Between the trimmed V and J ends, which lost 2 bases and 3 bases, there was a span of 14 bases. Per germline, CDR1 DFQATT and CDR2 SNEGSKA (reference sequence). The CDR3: CSARPGGLYYEQYF. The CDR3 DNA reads TGCAGTGCTAGACCCGGGGGTCTCTACTACGAGCAGTACTTC.

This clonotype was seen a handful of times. The CDR3 DNA follows: TGTGCCAGCAGGCCGGGACAGGGGTGGAATTCACCCCTCCACTTT. The encoded protein is CASRPGQGWNSPLHF. The J gene is TRBJ1-6, the V gene TRBV27; 10 positions match TRBD1. The J segment lost 7 bases and the V segment lost 6 bases, leaving 6 bases of the junction unmatched. Germline CDR1 is MNHEY and CDR2 is SMNVEV (reference sequence). The CDR3 sequence is 15 residues long.

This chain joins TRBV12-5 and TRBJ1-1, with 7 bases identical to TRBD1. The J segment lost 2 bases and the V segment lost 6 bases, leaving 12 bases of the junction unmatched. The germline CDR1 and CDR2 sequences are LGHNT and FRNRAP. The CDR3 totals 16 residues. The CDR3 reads CASGPHPGQTNTEAFF. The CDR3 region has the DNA TGTGCTAGTGGCCCCCACCCGGGACAGACCAACACTGAAGCTTTCTTT.

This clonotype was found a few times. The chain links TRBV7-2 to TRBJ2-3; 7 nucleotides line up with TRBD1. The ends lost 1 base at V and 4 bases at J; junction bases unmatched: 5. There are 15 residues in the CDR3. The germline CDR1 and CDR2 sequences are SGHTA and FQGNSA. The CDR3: CASSLGGQFADTQYF. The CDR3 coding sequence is TGTGCCAGCAGCTTAGGGGGACAGTTCGCAGATACGCAGTATTTT.

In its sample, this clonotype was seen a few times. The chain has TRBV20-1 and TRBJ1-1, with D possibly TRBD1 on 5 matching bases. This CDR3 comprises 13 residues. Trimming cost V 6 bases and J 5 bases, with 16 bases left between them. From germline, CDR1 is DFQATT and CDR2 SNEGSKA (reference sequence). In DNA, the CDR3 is TGCAGTGCGGTTGGGCAGGGCCAAACTGAAGCTTTCTTT. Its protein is CSAVGQGQTEAFF.

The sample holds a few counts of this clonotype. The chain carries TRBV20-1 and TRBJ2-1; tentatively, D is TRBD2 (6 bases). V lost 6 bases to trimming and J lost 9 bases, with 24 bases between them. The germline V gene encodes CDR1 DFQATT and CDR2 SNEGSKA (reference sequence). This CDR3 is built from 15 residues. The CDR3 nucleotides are TGCAGTGCGAAGGACTTTAGCCCCCTAGCGCCTGAGCAGTTCTTC. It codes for CSAKDFSPLAPEQFF.

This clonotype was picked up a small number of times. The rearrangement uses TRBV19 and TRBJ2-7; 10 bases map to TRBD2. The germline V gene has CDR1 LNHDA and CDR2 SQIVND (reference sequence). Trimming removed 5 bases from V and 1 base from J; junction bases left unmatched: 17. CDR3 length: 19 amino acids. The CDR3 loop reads CASSLSWDLAGVTSYEQYF. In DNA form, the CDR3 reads TGTGCCAGTAGTCTCTCCTGGGATCTAGCGGGAGTGACATCCTACGAGCAGTACTTC. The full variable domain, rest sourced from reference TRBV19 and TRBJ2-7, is DGGITQSPKYLFRKEGQNVTLSCEQNLNHDAMYWYRQDPGQGLRLIYYSQIVNDFQKGDIAEGYSVSREKKESFPLTVTSAQKNPTAFYLCASSLSWDLAGVTSYEQYFGPGTRLTVT.